The clone carrying this T cell receptor (beta chain) was counted once. The source of the sample is a study of blood T cell repertoires in COVID-19. As handled by the study authors: Estimation of nucleated cell counts relied on the amplification of reference gene primers. The assay was immunoSEQ multiplex PCR, and TCRdb's table has in-frame clones only and misses some. V and J calls and clone size come straight from that table; D and trimming were deduced from the DNA. This table has roughly 250,000 clones, about nine tenths appearing once. CDR3 length: 15 residues. Germline CDR1 SGHRS, CDR2 YFSETQ. V gave up 5 bases and J gave up 1 base; unmatched junction bases: 2.

The genes are TRBV5-1 and TRBJ2-1; 11 bases agree with TRBD2. The receptor was isolated from a man between 60 and 75 years old who had recovered from COVID-19. Sequencing used peripheral blood. DNA of the CDR3: TGCGCCAGCAGACTAGCGGGGGAGTCCTACAATGAGCAGTTCTTC. Encoded protein: CASRLAGESYNEQFF.